A single sample gave rise to the 18 T cell receptor beta chains below, sequenced in a study of T cells in localized non-small cell lung cancer. This table comes from immunoSEQ multiplex PCR, and its TCRdb copy is limited to in-frame clones, with some not included. The sample has roughly 39,000 clones, about 85% seen once; the top ten hold 30% to 35%. The sample in question was PBMCs, obtained before any cancer treatment. All receptors come from a woman aged 35 to 75 with stage II squamous cell lung carcinoma.

The V gene is TRBV28, the J gene TRBJ2-7, with D unclear. CDR1 and CDR2 from the germline V gene are MDHEN and SYDVKM. Between the trimmed V and J ends, which lost 5 bases and 3 bases, there was a span of 5 bases. The CDR3 is made up of 11 amino acids. The CDR3 bases are TGTGCCAGCAGTACCAACTACGAGCAGTACTTC. Protein: CASSTNYEQYF.

The rearrangement joins TRBV7-2 to TRBJ2-1; a possible D gene is TRBD1 (5 bases). Trimming pared 5 bases from V and 2 bases from J, leaving 19 bases between. The CDR3 has 17 residues. CDR1 SGHTA and CDR2 FQGNSA come from the germline V gene. CDR3 sequence (DNA): TGTGCCAGCAGCCCTCTTGGGGCGGCCGGGCCCTACAATGAGCAGTTCTTC. Translating gives CASSPLGAAGPYNEQFF.

The rearrangement joins TRBV9 to TRBJ1-5; possible D gene TRBD1, 5 bases. CDR1 SGDLS and CDR2 YYNGEE come from the germline V gene. The CDR3 sequence is 14 residues long. Trimming stripped 0 bases from V and 6 bases from J, with 10 bases between. The CDR3 coding sequence is TGTGCCAGCAGCGTAGGAGGGGACGCTCAGCCCCAGCATTTT. Translated: CASSVGGDAQPQHF.

This clone was seen more than once but under ten times. V gene TRBV6-1 combines with J gene TRBJ1-2; weak D call: TRBD1 (5 bases). Germline loops: CDR1 MNHNS, CDR2 SASEGT. CDR3 size: 14 residues. The V end lost 4 bases, the J end lost 4 bases, and 13 bases lay between the germline ends. The CDR3 nucleotides are TGTGCCAGCAGTGTGACGGGGCTACTCTATGGCTACACCTTC. This translates into CASSVTGLLYGYTF.

This clone has only a few counts. This chain uses TRBV9 with TRBJ2-1, with 8 bases lining up with TRBD1. The CDR3 is 16 residues long. V shed 4 bases and J 3 bases; nucleotides not matched to a gene: 9. Germline V gene sequence: CDR1 SGDLS, CDR2 YYNGEE. Written as DNA, the CDR3 is TGTGCCAGCAGCCTGGCTGGGACAGGACTCTACAATGAGCAGTTCTTC. Translated, it gives CASSLAGTGLYNEQFF.

This chain joins TRBV6-5 and TRBJ2-5, with D perhaps TRBD1 (6 bases). The CDR3 covers 13 residues. From germline, CDR1 is MNHEY and CDR2 SVGAGI. V lost 6 bases to trimming and J lost 10 bases, with 18 bases between them. CDR3 nucleotides: TGTGCCAGCAGACCTCATAACGCAGGGGACCAGTACTTC. The encoded protein is CASRPHNAGDQYF.

This chain connects TRBV7-9 to TRBJ1-6; tentatively, D is TRBD1 (6 bases). The ends were cut back, 5 bases at V and 8 bases at J, with 16 bases in the middle. The V gene's germline CDR1 is SEHNR and CDR2 FQNEAQ (reference sequence). The CDR3 spans 15 residues. The CDR3 sequence: CASSRGGLGDSPLHF. The CDR3 coding sequence is TGTGCCAGCAGCCGAGGGGGACTGGGGGATTCACCCCTCCACTTT.

V usage is TRBV5-1 and J usage is TRBJ1-1; no firm D call. CDR3 length: 13 residues. V was trimmed by 2 bases and J by 3 bases, leaving 8 bases between them. Per the germline V gene, CDR1 is SGHRS and CDR2 is YFSETQ. CDR3 loop: CASSFGRDTEAFF. CDR3 sequence (DNA): TGCGCCAGCAGCTTCGGGAGGGACACTGAAGCTTTCTTT. Looking up the rest from reference TRBV5-1 and TRBJ1-1 gives the full variable domain: KAGVTQTPRYLIKTRGQQVTLSCSPISGHRSVSWYQQTPGQGLQFLFEYFSETQRNKGNFPGRFSGRQFSNSRSEMNVSTLELGDSALYLCASSFGRDTEAFFGQGTRLTVV.

This clone was detected only once. The CDR3 spells CASTQTGGGVHEQYF. CDR3 sequence (DNA): TGTGCCAGTACCCAAACTGGTGGAGGGGTCCACGAGCAGTACTTC. This sequence joins TRBV19 and TRBJ2-7, with TRBD2 as a possible D gene (6 bases). The CDR3 spans 15 residues. Trimming took off 7 bases at V and 5 bases at J, with 21 bases between the two ends. Germline V gene sequence: CDR1 LNHDA, CDR2 SQIVND (reference sequence).

This rearrangement joins TRBV29-1 to TRBJ1-1; D unclear. This CDR3 comprises 13 residues. V was shortened by 5 bases and J by 5 bases, with 15 bases between the two germline ends. In germline, CDR1 is SQVTM, CDR2 ANQGSEA. CDR3 protein: CSVSRGVRTEAFF. In DNA form, the CDR3 reads TGCAGCGTTTCTCGAGGAGTGAGAACTGAAGCTTTCTTT.

This clone was seen only a few times. The chain couples TRBV7-2 to TRBJ2-1; 8 positions match TRBD2. The junction had 5 bases not matched to a gene; V was cut back by 2 bases and J by 5 bases. Germline CDR1 SGHTA, CDR2 FQGNSA. This CDR3 has 15 amino acids. The CDR3 sequence is CASSLMGLGDNEQFF. DNA for the CDR3: TGTGCCAGCAGCTTAATGGGACTAGGGGACAATGAGCAGTTCTTC.

The chain employs TRBV27 and TRBJ2-7, with 8 bases that match TRBD2. Unmatched junction bases numbered 8, after V lost 8 bases and J lost 2 bases. Germline-derived CDR1 and CDR2 are MNHEY and SMNVEV (reference sequence). The length of the CDR3 is 14 residues. CDR3 residues: CASSGGRPPYEQYF. Here the CDR3 DNA reads TGTGCCAGCTCGGGCGGGAGGCCTCCCTACGAGCAGTACTTC.

This rearrangement joins TRBV2 to TRBJ1-2; 8 bases match TRBD1. Germline loops: CDR1 SNHLY, CDR2 FYNNEI. The CDR3 totals 13 residues. V was pared by 7 bases and J by 4 bases, with 5 bases of the junction left unmatched. The CDR3 region is CASISGGGYGYTF. In DNA form, the CDR3 reads TGTGCCAGCATCTCAGGGGGCGGCTATGGCTACACCTTC.

The chain carries TRBV10-3 and TRBJ2-2; TRBD2 matches at 7 bases. Losses at the gene ends were 0 bases for V and 6 bases for J; bases not matched to a gene: 4. The CDR3 length is 15 residues. The germline V gene has CDR1 ENHRY and CDR2 SYGVKD. CDR3 bases: TGTGCCATCAGTGAGTCGAGGGGAGGGGCCGGGGAGCTGTTTTTT. It specifies CAISESRGGAGELFF.

The chain recombines TRBV6-5 with TRBJ2-6; D uncertain. CDR3 length: 15 residues. CDR1 and CDR2 from the germline V gene are MNHEY and SVGAGI. The V gene lost 2 bases and the J gene lost 4 bases, with 9 bases spanning the gap. The CDR3 spells CASSYGFTGANVLTF. The CDR3 coding sequence is TGTGCCAGCAGTTACGGGTTTACCGGGGCCAACGTCCTGACTTTC.

The chain employs TRBV4-3 and TRBJ2-3, with unresolved D. This CDR3 is 19 amino acids long. With 0 bases removed from V and 0 bases from J, the gap between germline ends came to 19 bases. Germline lookup yields CDR1 LGHNA and CDR2 YSLEER. CDR3 sequence (DNA): TGCGCCAGCAGCCAAGATTTGAGAGAGATACTTCCTAGCACAGATACGCAGTATTTT. It yields the protein CASSQDLREILPSTDTQYF.

V usage is TRBV10-3 and J usage is TRBJ1-2; no definite D call. CDR1 ENHRY and CDR2 SYGVKD come from the germline V gene. V was cut by 2 bases and J by 0 bases, with 4 bases left in between. The length of the CDR3 is 13 residues. The CDR3 bases are TGTGCCATCAGTGAGACAGCTAACTATGGCTACACCTTC. Translating it yields CAISETANYGYTF.

This chain joins TRBV4-3 and TRBJ2-1, with D unclear. The V end lost 0 bases, the J end lost 2 bases, and 11 bases lay between the germline ends. Germline-derived CDR1 and CDR2 are LGHNA and YSLEER. The CDR3 extends over 16 amino acids. The CDR3 nucleotides read TGCGCCAGCAGCCAAGATGGGCTCGGAGCCTACAATGAGCAGTTCTTC. Translated, it gives CASSQDGLGAYNEQFF.